What follows are 27 T cell receptor beta chains derived from one specimen sequenced in a study of neoadjuvant anti-PD-1 for oral cavity cancer. Profiled with immunoSEQ multiplex PCR; TCRdb holds only in-frame clones, not every one. The sample records approximately 13,000 clones, roughly two thirds being singletons. The sequences come from PBMCs, collected before nivolumab (anti-PD-1) treatment. These receptors originate from a person aged 35 to 85 with oral cavity squamous cell carcinoma.

V and J are TRBV19 and TRBJ1-5, with no clear D. Germline CDR1 is LNHDA and CDR2 is SQIVND (reference sequence). Trimming pared 3 bases from V and 5 bases from J, leaving 8 bases between. The CDR3 is 13 residues long. The CDR3 DNA reads TGTGCCAGTAGTATTAGGCGGGATCAGCCCCAGCATTTT. The encoded protein is CASSIRRDQPQHF.

This chain uses TRBV7-2 with TRBJ2-3; D may be TRBD1 (6 bases). CDR1 and CDR2 (germline): SGHTA, FQGNSA. Between the trimmed V and J ends, which lost 0 bases and 5 bases, there was a span of 15 bases. The CDR3 runs 16 residues. The CDR3 nucleotides read TGTGCCAGCAGCTTAGCCGCAGGGGCAGGGAGAGATACGCAGTATTTT. Its protein is CASSLAAGAGRDTQYF.

The chain carries TRBV5-1 and TRBJ1-1, with TRBD1 matching 8 bases. V was clipped by 7 bases and J by 1 base; unmatched bases: 12. The CDR3 length is 16 residues. CDR1 is SGHRS and CDR2 is YFSETQ in the germline V gene. The chain's CDR3 is CASGRATGVGNTEAFF. In DNA form, the CDR3 reads TGCGCCAGCGGCAGGGCGACAGGGGTGGGGAACACTGAAGCTTTCTTT.

The sample holds a few counts of this clone. The J gene is TRBJ1-2, the V gene TRBV5-6; 8 nucleotides line up with TRBD1. The CDR3 covers 12 residues. The ends lost 4 bases at V and 7 bases at J; junction bases unmatched: 3. The V gene's germline CDR1 is SGHDT and CDR2 YYEEEE. The CDR3 protein is CASSLTGVGYTF. As DNA, the CDR3 is TGTGCCAGCAGCCTGACAGGGGTTGGCTACACCTTC.

Only a few counts were recorded for this clone. The chain recombines TRBV11-2 with TRBJ2-7, with D perhaps TRBD1 (5 bases). Germline values: CDR1 SGHAT, CDR2 FQNNGV. V was pared by 2 bases and J by 3 bases, with 11 bases between. There are 14 residues in the CDR3. Here the CDR3 reads CASSLRSRVYEQYF. The CDR3 DNA reads as TGTGCCAGCAGCTTAAGGAGCAGGGTCTACGAGCAGTACTTC.

The table lists this clone with a few counts. The V gene is TRBV19, the J gene TRBJ2-2; 7 nucleotides agree with TRBD2. V gave up 10 bases and J gave up 2 bases; unmatched junction bases: 10. Germline V lookup: CDR1 LNHDA, CDR2 SQIVND (reference sequence). The CDR3 is made up of 15 amino acids. The CDR3 spells CATYPRGGNTGELFF. For the CDR3, the DNA is TGTGCCACCTACCCCCGCGGGGGAAACACCGGGGAGCTGTTTTTT.

This clone is medium-sized by share. The V call is TRBV9, the J call TRBJ2-7; tentative D call: TRBD2 (5 bases). The CDR3 is 15 residues long. The V and J ends lost 0 bases and 3 bases respectively, with 13 bases between them. Germline CDR1 and CDR2: SGDLS and YYNGEE. The DNA for the CDR3 is TGTGCCAGCAGCGTAGGGGGAGACATCTACTACGAGCAGTACTTC. Translation: CASSVGGDIYYEQYF.

The chain has TRBV9 and TRBJ2-5, with 10 bases fitting TRBD2. J lost 0 bases, V lost 0 bases, and 5 bases had no gene match. Germline CDR1 is SGDLS and CDR2 is YYNGEE. This CDR3 has 17 residues. CDR3 sequence reads: CASSVEDSGGYQETQYF. CDR3 bases: TGTGCCAGCAGCGTAGAGGATAGCGGGGGGTACCAAGAGACCCAGTACTTC.

The J gene is TRBJ2-1, the V gene TRBV5-4, with 8 bases fitting TRBD2. J lost 0 bases, V lost 4 bases, and 6 bases had no gene match. The CDR3 has 16 amino acids. CDR1 SGHNT and CDR2 YYREEE come from the germline V gene (reference sequence). In DNA form, the CDR3 reads TGTGCCAGCAGCCCCACGGCGGGGGGCTCCTACAATGAGCAGTTCTTC. Protein product: CASSPTAGGSYNEQFF.

Here the CDR3 DNA reads TGTGCCAGCAGTTACTCACTCGGACAGGGATTCTACGAGCAGTACTTC. This codes for CASSYSLGQGFYEQYF. The J gene is TRBJ2-7, the V gene TRBV6-6; 8 bases match TRBD1. CDR3 length equals 16 residues. Germline V lookup: CDR1 MNHNY, CDR2 SVGAGI (reference sequence). The V segment lost 0 bases and the J segment 3 bases; nucleotides outside the gene matches: 7.

This chain links TRBV7-9 with TRBJ1-2; D remains ambiguous. The ends were cut back, 5 bases at V and 2 bases at J, with 9 bases in the middle. CDR3 length: 13 residues. Germline CDR1 is SEHNR and CDR2 is FQNEAQ (reference sequence). Written as DNA, the CDR3 is TGTGCCAGCAGCCCCGAACCAAACTATGGCTACACCTTC. Its protein product is CASSPEPNYGYTF.

This sequence joins TRBV14 and TRBJ2-1, with 11 bases that match TRBD2. The CDR3 runs 15 residues. The ends lost 3 bases at V and 4 bases at J; junction bases unmatched: 2. CDR1 is SGHDN and CDR2 is FVKESK in the germline V gene. The CDR3 region is CASSQLAGGYNEQFF. Written as DNA, the CDR3 is TGTGCCAGCAGCCAGCTAGCGGGGGGTTACAATGAGCAGTTCTTC.

The chain is built from TRBV6-5 and TRBJ1-2; 9 bases line up with TRBD1. Germline-derived CDR1 and CDR2 are MNHEY and SVGAGI. The CDR3 has 14 residues. V lost 7 bases to trimming and J lost 4 bases; unmatched junction nucleotides: 7. DNA of the CDR3: TGTGCCAGCACCGTTCGACAGGGGGTCTATGGCTACACCTTC. The encoded protein is CASTVRQGVYGYTF.

The chain recombines TRBV12-5 with TRBJ1-3, with D unresolved. The ends were cut back, 6 bases at V and 3 bases at J, with 15 bases in the middle. Per germline, CDR1 LGHNT and CDR2 FRNRAP. The CDR3 has 15 amino acids. As DNA, the CDR3 is TGTGCTAGTGGCTTCTCGGGTTTCGGTGGAAACACCATATATTTT. It encodes CASGFSGFGGNTIYF.

V gene TRBV27 combines with J gene TRBJ2-2, with TRBD2 matching over 9 bases. Germline trimming cut 1 base from V and 2 bases from J; bases unmatched to any gene: 5. CDR3 length equals 17 residues. Per germline, CDR1 MNHEY and CDR2 SMNVEV (reference sequence). The chain's CDR3 is CASSLFSGLANTGELFF. The CDR3 DNA sequence: TGTGCCAGCAGTTTATTCTCGGGACTAGCAAACACCGGGGAGCTGTTTTTT.

J is TRBJ1-4 and V is TRBV18; D not resolved. Deletions cut 2 bases from V and 13 bases from J, with 14 bases between. CDR3 length equals 13 residues. CDR1 and CDR2 (germline): KGHSH, LQKENI. The CDR3 is CASSPYGEQGLFF. DNA of the CDR3: TGTGCCAGCTCACCATACGGGGAACAAGGACTGTTTTTT.

The chain uses TRBV5-1 and TRBJ2-5; D is uncertain. The J call may not be correct, given that the DNA end is closer to TRBJ2-7. The germline gives CDR1 SGHRS, CDR2 YFSETQ. There are 13 residues in the CDR3. In DNA form, the CDR3 reads TGCGCCAGCAGCTTGGAAGGGTTCTACGAGCAGTACTTC. It translates to CASSLEGFYEQYF.

V and J are TRBV10-2 and TRBJ1-4; no firm D call. CDR3 size: 14 residues. The V and J ends lost 6 bases and 5 bases respectively, with 13 bases between them. Germline CDR1 WSHSY, CDR2 SAAADI. CDR3 sequence (DNA): TGCGCCAGCAGAGACTTTGGGGAAAATGAAAAACTGTTTTTT. It is translated as CASRDFGENEKLFF.

The chain is built from TRBV5-1 and TRBJ2-7; 7 nucleotides align to TRBD1. The CDR3 is 13 residues long. CDR1 SGHRS and CDR2 YFSETQ come from the germline V gene. Trimming cost V 4 bases and J 6 bases; bases outside gene matches: 7. In DNA, the CDR3 is TGCGCCAGCAGCGTTAGGGGGCCGGGCGAGCAGTACTTC. This gives the protein CASSVRGPGEQYF.

The chain joins TRBV6-1 to TRBJ1-5; the match to TRBD1 covers 8 bases. V lost 4 bases to trimming and J lost 5 bases; unmatched junction nucleotides: 7. The CDR3 is made up of 15 amino acids. Germline CDR1 reads MNHNS; CDR2 reads SASEGT. The CDR3 here is CASSVAGGFDQPQHF. In nucleotides, the CDR3 is TGTGCCAGCAGTGTAGCAGGGGGCTTTGATCAGCCCCAGCATTTT.

The chain joins TRBV5-1 to TRBJ2-1; D remains ambiguous. Trimming removed 1 base at V and 7 bases at J, with 6 bases between. Germline CDR1 is SGHRS and CDR2 is YFSETQ. The CDR3 extends over 12 amino acids. CDR3 in DNA: TGCGCCAGCAGCTTGACCGATAATGAGCAGTTCTTC. It translates to CASSLTDNEQFF. Filled out from reference TRBV5-1 and TRBJ2-1, the complete variable domain reads KAGVTQTPRYLIKTRGQQVTLSCSPISGHRSVSWYQQTPGQGLQFLFEYFSETQRNKGNFPGRFSGRQFSNSRSEMNVSTLELGDSALYLCASSLTDNEQFFGPGTRLTVL.

The J gene is TRBJ2-1, the V gene TRBV11-2; TRBD2 agrees at 7 bases. V was pared by 4 bases and J by 0 bases, with 3 bases of the junction left unmatched. The CDR3 runs 15 residues. CDR1 is SGHAT, CDR2 FQNNGV, per germline. CDR3 in DNA: TGTGCCAGCAGCTCCACTAGCGACTCCTACAATGAGCAGTTCTTC. Translating it yields CASSSTSDSYNEQFF.

The rearrangement links TRBV19 to TRBJ2-2, with a weak D call TRBD2 (5 bases). The length of the CDR3 is 14 residues. Deletions cut 11 bases from V and 0 bases from J, with 13 bases between. Looked up from germline, CDR1 is LNHDA and CDR2 is SQIVND (reference sequence). The CDR3 DNA follows: TGTGCCGCCGGGCCCGGGGCGAACACCGGGGAGCTGTTTTTT. Protein sequence: CAAGPGANTGELFF.

This clone appeared once. The chain uses TRBV13 and TRBJ2-7; TRBD2 agrees at 10 bases. CDR3 length equals 15 residues. CDR1 and CDR2 from the germline V gene are PRHDT and FYEKMQ (reference sequence). J lost 5 bases, V lost 0 bases, and 4 bases had no gene match. CDR3: CASSLGASGRDEQYF. The CDR3 DNA reads TGTGCCAGCAGCTTAGGGGCTAGCGGGAGAGACGAGCAGTACTTC.

The chain recombines TRBV4-1 with TRBJ2-3; perhaps D is TRBD1 or TRBD2 (5 bases each). The germline V gene has CDR1 MGHRA and CDR2 YSYEKL. The CDR3 is made up of 15 amino acids. The V and J ends lost 0 bases and 3 bases respectively, with 10 bases between them. The CDR3 coding sequence is TGCGCCAGCAGCCAAGAAATGGGGGTGACAGATACGCAGTATTTT. It encodes CASSQEMGVTDTQYF.

DNA for the CDR3: TGTGCCAGCAGTTCCTCCCCCAGGGAGGGGAACACTGAAGCTTTCTTT. Encoded protein: CASSSSPREGNTEAFF. This chain joins TRBV6-5 and TRBJ1-1, with D perhaps matching TRBD1 (5 bases). Germline V lookup: CDR1 MNHEY, CDR2 SVGAGI. The germline V and J ends were trimmed by 4 bases and 1 base, with 16 bases remaining between them. This CDR3 has 16 residues.

The chain carries TRBV6-1 and TRBJ1-1; 8 bases map to TRBD1. CDR3 length: 14 residues. CDR1 is MNHNS, CDR2 SASEGT, per germline. With 4 bases clipped from V and 1 base from J, the junction kept 2 bases outside the gene matches. CDR3 in amino acids: CASSAQGANTEAFF. As DNA, the CDR3 is TGTGCCAGCAGTGCCCAGGGGGCGAACACTGAAGCTTTCTTT.